The sequence of this T cell receptor beta chain was determined in a study of OX40 agonist ivuxolimab in advanced cancers. Study results and limitations: CD4+ and CD8+ T cells in blood underwent clonal expansion by week 6 at 0.1 to 3.0 mg/kg. There were, on average, more expanded clones in CD8+ T cells than in CD4+.

The V gene lost 6 bases and the J gene lost 1 base, with 12 bases spanning the gap. The CDR3 is 14 amino acids. Germline V lookup: CDR1 MNHEY, CDR2 SMNVEV (reference sequence). TCRdb keeps only in-frame clones here, not all; method: immunoSEQ multiplex PCR. The sample includes roughly 60,000 clones, 85% of them seen just once. As regards this clone: Antigen unknown.

The TCR originated in an adult with an advanced solid tumor such as melanoma, head and neck, liver or kidney cancer. Sequencing was performed on CD4+ or CD8+ T cells sorted from blood, taken in a trial of the OX40 agonist ivuxolimab. The rearrangement uses TRBV27 and TRBJ1-1; tentatively, D is TRBD1 (5 bases). The CDR3: CASRRQLPNTEAFF. CDR3 in DNA: TGTGCCAGCAGGCGACAGCTTCCGAACACTGAAGCTTTCTTT.